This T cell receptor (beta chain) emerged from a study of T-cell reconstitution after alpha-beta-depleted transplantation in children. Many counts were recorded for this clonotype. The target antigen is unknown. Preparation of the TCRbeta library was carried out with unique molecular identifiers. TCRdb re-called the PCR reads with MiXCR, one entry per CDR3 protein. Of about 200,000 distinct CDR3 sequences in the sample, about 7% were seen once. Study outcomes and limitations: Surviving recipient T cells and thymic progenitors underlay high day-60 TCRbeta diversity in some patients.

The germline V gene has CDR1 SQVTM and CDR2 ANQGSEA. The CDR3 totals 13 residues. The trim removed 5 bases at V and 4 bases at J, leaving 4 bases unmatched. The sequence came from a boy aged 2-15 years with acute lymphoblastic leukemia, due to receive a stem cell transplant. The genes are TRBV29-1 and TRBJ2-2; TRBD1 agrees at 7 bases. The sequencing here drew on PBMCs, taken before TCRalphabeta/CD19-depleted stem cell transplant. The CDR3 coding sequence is TGCAGCGTTAACAGGGGCTCCACCGGGGAGCTGTTTTTT. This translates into CSVNRGSTGELFF.